This T cell receptor (beta chain) was sequenced in a study of Ad26.COV2.S vaccination and SARS-CoV-2 variants. Profiled with immunoSEQ multiplex PCR; TCRdb holds only in-frame clones, not every one. The sample contains roughly 400,000 clones, about 90% of which appear only once. As for treatment: around 19 received Ad26.COV2.S at low or high dose, single or two shots; roughly five received placebo; per-sample allocation not given. The samples date from day 63 after the first vaccine or placebo injection. It was Wuhan-strain SARS-CoV-2 spike that the Ad26 vaccine vector expressed. This CDR3 spans 16 amino acids. Between the trimmed V and J ends, which lost 5 bases and 4 bases, there was a span of 18 bases. From germline, CDR1 is LNHDA and CDR2 SQIVND (reference sequence).

The chain joins TRBV19 to TRBJ2-1; D is ambiguous. The clonotype originates from a person aged 18-65 years who received the Ad26.COV2.S COVID-19 vaccine or a placebo. Sequences were derived from peripheral blood, sampled in a trial of Ad26.COV2.S vaccine versus placebo. CDR3 coding DNA: TGTGCCAGTAGTCCCATCCCCCCTAGACCGTACAATGAGCAGTTCTTC. This encodes CASSPIPPRPYNEQFF. Filled out from reference TRBV19 and TRBJ2-1, the complete variable domain reads DGGITQSPKYLFRKEGQNVTLSCEQNLNHDAMYWYRQDPGQGLRLIYYSQIVNDFQKGDIAEGYSVSREKKESFPLTVTSAQKNPTAFYLCASSPIPPRPYNEQFFGPGTRLTVL.